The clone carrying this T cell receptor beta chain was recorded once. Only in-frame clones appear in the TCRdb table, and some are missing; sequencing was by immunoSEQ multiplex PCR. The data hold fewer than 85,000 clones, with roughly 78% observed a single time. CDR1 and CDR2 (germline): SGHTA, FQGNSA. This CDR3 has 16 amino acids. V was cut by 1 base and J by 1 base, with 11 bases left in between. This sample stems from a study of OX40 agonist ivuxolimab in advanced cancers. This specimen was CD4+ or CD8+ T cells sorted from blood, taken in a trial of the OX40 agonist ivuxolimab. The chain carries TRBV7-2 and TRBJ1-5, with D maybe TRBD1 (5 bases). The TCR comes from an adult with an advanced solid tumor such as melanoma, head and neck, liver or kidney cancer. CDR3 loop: CASSLVGRPSNQPQHF. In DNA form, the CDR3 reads TGTGCCAGCAGCTTAGTGGGACGGCCGAGCAATCAGCCCCAGCATTTT.